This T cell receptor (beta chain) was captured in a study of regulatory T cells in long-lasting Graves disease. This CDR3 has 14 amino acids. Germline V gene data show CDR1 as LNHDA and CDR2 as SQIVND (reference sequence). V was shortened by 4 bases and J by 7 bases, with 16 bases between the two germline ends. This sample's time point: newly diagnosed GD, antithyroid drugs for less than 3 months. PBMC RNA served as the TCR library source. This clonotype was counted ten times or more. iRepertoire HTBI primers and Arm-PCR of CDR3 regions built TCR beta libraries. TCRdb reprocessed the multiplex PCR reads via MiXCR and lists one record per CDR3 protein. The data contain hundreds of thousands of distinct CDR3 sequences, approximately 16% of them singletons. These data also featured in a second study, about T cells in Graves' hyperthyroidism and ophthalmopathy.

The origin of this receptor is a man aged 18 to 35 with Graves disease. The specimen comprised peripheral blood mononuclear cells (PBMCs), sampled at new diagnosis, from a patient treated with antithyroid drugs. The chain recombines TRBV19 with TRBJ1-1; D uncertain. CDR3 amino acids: CASSRQAGRGEAFF. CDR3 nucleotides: TGTGCCAGTAGTAGGCAAGCAGGCCGGGGTGAAGCTTTCTTT.